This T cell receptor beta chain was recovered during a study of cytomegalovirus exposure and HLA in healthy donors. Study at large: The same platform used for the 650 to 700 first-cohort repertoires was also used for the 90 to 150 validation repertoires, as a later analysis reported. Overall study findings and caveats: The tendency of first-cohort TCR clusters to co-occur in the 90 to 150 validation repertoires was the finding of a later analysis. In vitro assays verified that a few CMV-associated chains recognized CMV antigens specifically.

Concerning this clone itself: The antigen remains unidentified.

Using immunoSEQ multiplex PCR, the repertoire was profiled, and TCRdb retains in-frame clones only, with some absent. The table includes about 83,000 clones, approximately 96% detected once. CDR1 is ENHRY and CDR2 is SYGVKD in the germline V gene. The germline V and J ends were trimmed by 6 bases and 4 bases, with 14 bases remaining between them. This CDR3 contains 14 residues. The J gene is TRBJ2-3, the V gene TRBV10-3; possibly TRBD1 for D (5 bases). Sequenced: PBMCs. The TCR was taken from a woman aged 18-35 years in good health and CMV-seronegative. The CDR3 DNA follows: TGTGCCATCAGCCGAGACAGTAACGCAGATACGCAGTATTTT. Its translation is CAISRDSNADTQYF.